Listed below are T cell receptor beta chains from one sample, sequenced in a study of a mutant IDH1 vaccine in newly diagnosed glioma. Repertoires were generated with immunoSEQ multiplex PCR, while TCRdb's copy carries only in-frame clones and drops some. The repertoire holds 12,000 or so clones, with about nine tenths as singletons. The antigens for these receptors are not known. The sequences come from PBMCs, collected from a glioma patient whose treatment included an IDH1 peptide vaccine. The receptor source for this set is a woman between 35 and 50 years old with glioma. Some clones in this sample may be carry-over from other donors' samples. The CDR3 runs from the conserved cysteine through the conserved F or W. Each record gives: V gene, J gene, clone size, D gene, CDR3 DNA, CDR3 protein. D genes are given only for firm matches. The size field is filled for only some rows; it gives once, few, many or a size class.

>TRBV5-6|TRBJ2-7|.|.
TGTGCCAGCAGCTCCCCGCGGGGGCAGATTTACGAGCAGTACTTC
CASSSPRGQIYEQYF
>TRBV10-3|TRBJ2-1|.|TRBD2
TGTGCCATCAGCCGCGGGGGTGAGCAGTTCTTC
CAISRGGEQFF
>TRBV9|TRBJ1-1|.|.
TGTGCCAGCAGCGGACAAACAGGGAGCACTGAAGCTTTCTTT
CASSGQTGSTEAFF
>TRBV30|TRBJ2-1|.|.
TGTGCCTGGAGCCGGAGCTCCTACAATGAGCAGTTCTTC
CAWSRSSYNEQFF
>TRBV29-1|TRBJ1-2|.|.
TGCAGCGTTGATGTCGGGATAGGATATGGCTACACCTTC
CSVDVGIGYGYTF
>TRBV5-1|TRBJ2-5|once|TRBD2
TGCGCCAGCAGCTATAACCGGACTAGCGGGGGAAGGGGAGAGACCCAGTACTTC
CASSYNRTSGGRGETQYF
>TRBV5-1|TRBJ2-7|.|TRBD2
TGCGCCAGCAGCTTGGAGGGGACTAGCGGGACCTACGAGCAGTACTTC
CASSLEGTSGTYEQYF
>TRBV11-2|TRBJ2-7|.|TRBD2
TGTGCCAGCAGCTTGCTGCTAGCGGGAGAGGTTAAGTACTTC
CASSLLLAGEVKYF
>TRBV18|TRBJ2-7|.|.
TGTGCCAGCTCACCACCTGTGGGAGAGCAGTACTTC
CASSPPVGEQYF
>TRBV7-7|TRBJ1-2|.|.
TGTGCTAGCAGCCAAATGGCGTCCCCCCAAAGGGTGAAAGAGGGCTACACCTTC
CASSQMASPQRVKEGYTF